A single T cell receptor beta chain is shown here with its context. Its antigen remains undetermined. No clone much larger than this one lies a single base away; base qualities are absent. These data belong to a study of shared clonotypes between healthy human individuals (dated by TCRdb to 2020 to 2022). Broadly, across the study: A couple of women and three men aged 18 to 49 years were included in the cohort. Each donor's leukapheresis produced roughly between roughly 0.85 and 9.5 billion PBMCs. Blood TCR repertoires of a handful of healthy adults were deeply sequenced to estimate repertoire size and the extent of clonotype sharing between individuals. Different laboratories and diverse techniques were used to prepare libraries and sequence TCR repertoires, to increase sequencing depth and limit assay-specific biases.

Study-wide findings and limitations: Pairwise subsampling indicated that sequencing depth was expected to affect the degree of clonotype sharing among donors. Sampling was restricted to blood, and TCR repertoires in tissues likely differ from the TCR repertoires found in blood. Because the study included only a small number of donors, the genetic and exposure-history diversity represented was limited.

TCR CDR3 regions were amplified from genomic DNA by multiplex PCR using the deep immunoSEQ assay. Extracted genomic DNA from each cell subset was spread evenly across all wells of several immunoSEQ 96-well plates, with each plate serving as a replicate. Each replicate PCR for unsorted PBMC received approximately 300 ng genomic DNA, equal to tens of thousands of T cell genomes. Ten immunoSEQ deep assay plates were used to sequence unsorted PBMC genomic DNA. Purified libraries were quantified with a Qubit 3.0 fluorometer, sized on a Bioanalyzer 2100, and re-quantified with the KAPA Library Quantification kit. A separate single-read 150-cycle Illumina NextSeq 550 flow cell was used to sequence each immunoSEQ 96-well plate. Under the source paper's analysis protocol: The immunoSEQ output contained only junctional sequences without quality scores, so filtering could not match that applied to full-length reads. Sequences were annotated with PyIR, a Python wrapper for IgBLAST v1.9, using IMGT germline references to assign V/J genes and CDR3. Reads with weak V/J assignments (E-value above 1e-6), missing CDR3, stop codons, out-of-frame junctions, or ambiguous translated residues were removed. V3J clonotypes were defined as sequences sharing the same inferred V gene, J gene, and CDR3 amino acid sequence. Percentage overlap between repertoires was computed as shared unique clonotypes divided by the size of the smaller repertoire. Repertoire richness was assessed with RTK rarefaction, the Chao1 estimator, and Recon v2.1 estimates of unobserved clonotypes. TCRdb took over this immuneACCESS table, retaining in-frame rearrangements with V and J assigned. Such tables are incomplete; in checked studies, under half of the missing clones stem from an unresolved V gene, and the remainder is unexplained. That table is the source of V, J and clone size, and D and trimming were worked out from the DNA. This sample is represented by 400,000 to 550,000 clones; roughly 85% of them were singletons. The top ten hold over 9.5% of the sample.

Healthy HIV-negative adults with no recently reported acute infections or vaccinations were included as donors. All donors were Caucasian adults living in Nashville, Tennessee, USA. In the unsorted samples, 85 million to 100 million PBMCs were counted, and genomic DNA was extracted using the QIAamp DNA Blood Mini kit. Blood was collected by leukapheresis, and PBMCs were isolated by Ficoll-Histopaque density gradient centrifugation and then cryopreserved in liquid nitrogen vapor phase. The receptor was derived from a woman aged 40 to 50 in good health. Some clones in this sample may be carry-over from other donors' samples. The sample was PBMCs.

This receptor carries the CDR3 CAWSTQGVGGELFF. The DNA is as follows: TGTGCCTGGAGTACTCAGGGGGTAGGCGGGGAGCTGTTTTTT. The chain couples TRBV30 to TRBJ2-2; 7 central bases correspond to TRBD1. Unmatched junction bases come to 7, with V trimmed by 2 bases and J by 7 bases. Measured from the cysteine to the phenylalanine, the CDR3 is 14 residues long. Only CDR3 DNA is held: 42 bases, read in frame from base 1. The germline V gene (reference sequence) provides CDR1 GTSNPN and CDR2 SVGIG.